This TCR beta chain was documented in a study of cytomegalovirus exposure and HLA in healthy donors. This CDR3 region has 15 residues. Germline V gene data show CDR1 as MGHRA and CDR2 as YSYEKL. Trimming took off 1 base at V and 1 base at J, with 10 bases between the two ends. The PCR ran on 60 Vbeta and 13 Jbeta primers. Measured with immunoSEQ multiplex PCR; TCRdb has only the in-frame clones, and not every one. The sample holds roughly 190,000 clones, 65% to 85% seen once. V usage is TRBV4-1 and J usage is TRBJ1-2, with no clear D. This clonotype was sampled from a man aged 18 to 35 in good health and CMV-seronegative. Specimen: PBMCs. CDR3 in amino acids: CASSQGGDFNYGYTF. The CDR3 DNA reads TGCGCCAGCAGCCAAGGCGGGGATTTTAACTATGGCTACACCTTC.